These 9 T cell receptor beta chains were all obtained from the same sample, sequenced in a study of CD8 T cells in Susac syndrome. Random hexamers served to reverse transcribe roughly 0.45 to 1 ug RNA. TCRdb reprocessed the immunoSEQ multiplex PCR reads with MiXCR, giving one entry per CDR3 protein. The data hold roughly 120,000 distinct CDR3 sequences, with about 96% observed a single time. The sequenced sample consisted of CD4+ T cells from PBMCs. The receptors come from a human donor in good health.

This chain links TRBV25-1 with TRBJ1-6; 11 bases fit TRBD1. V shed 7 bases, J shed 10 bases, and the junction held 6 bases outside the gene matches. The CDR3 is 14 residues long. Germline V gives CDR1 MGHDK, CDR2 SYGVNS. The CDR3 DNA reads as TGTGCCAGCACTGGGACAGGGGGTGGGTCACCCCTCCACTTT. The encoded protein is CASTGTGGGSPLHF.

The chain couples TRBV24-1 to TRBJ2-2, with 7 positions matching TRBD1. The V gene's germline CDR1 is KGHDR and CDR2 SFDVKD. The CDR3 totals 16 residues. The junction had 4 bases not matched to a gene; V was cut back by 4 bases and J by 0 bases. CDR3 amino acids: CATSERGQPNTGELFF. CDR3 DNA sequence: TGTGCCACCAGTGAGAGGGGACAGCCGAACACCGGGGAGCTGTTTTTT.

This sequence joins TRBV7-9 and TRBJ2-5; a weak D match, TRBD2 (6 bases). The CDR3 extends over 15 amino acids. V lost 6 bases, J lost 2 bases, and 16 bases lay in between. Per the germline V gene, CDR1 is SEHNR and CDR2 is FQNEAQ (reference sequence). The CDR3 spells CASRETRVGQETQYF. The CDR3 DNA follows: TGTGCCAGCAGGGAGACTAGGGTGGGGCAAGAGACCCAGTACTTC.

V and J are TRBV12-3 or TRBV12-4 and TRBJ2-5, with TRBD2 as a possible D gene (6 bases). This CDR3 comprises 16 residues. V was clipped by 3 bases and J by 1 base, with 15 bases between them. As DNA, the CDR3 is TGTGCCAGCAGTTTTCGCCGCGGTAGCGGCCAAGAGACCCAGTACTTC. This codes for CASSFRRGSGQETQYF.

V gene TRBV2 combines with J gene TRBJ1-1; D not resolved. CDR1 is SNHLY, CDR2 FYNNEI, per germline. The CDR3 has 13 amino acids. The V end was cut by 7 bases, the J end by 1 base, with 10 bases between. The DNA of the CDR3 is TGTGCCAGCACCGCGGGAACGAACACTGAAGCTTTCTTT. As protein: CASTAGTNTEAFF.

V usage is TRBV29-1 and J usage is TRBJ2-3; 10 bases line up with TRBD1. V was pared by 1 base and J by 5 bases, with 6 bases of the junction left unmatched. Per the germline V gene, CDR1 is SQVTM and CDR2 is ANQGSEA. The CDR3 runs to 15 residues. CDR3 in DNA: TGCAGCGTTGAAGCCGGGACAGGGGCCATAGATACGCAGTATTTT. Amino acid sequence: CSVEAGTGAIDTQYF.

This chain links TRBV20-1 with TRBJ2-1, with 8 bases matching TRBD2. The CDR3 has 16 amino acids. The V and J ends lost 2 bases and 5 bases, in that order; junction bases with no gene match: 11. Germline loops: CDR1 DFQATT, CDR2 SNEGSKA (reference sequence). The CDR3 bases are TGCAGTGCTAGACTTGCGGGGGGCCCTCCAAACAATGAGCAGTTCTTC. It yields the protein CSARLAGGPPNNEQFF.

This chain joins TRBV20-1 and TRBJ2-5; tentative D call: TRBD1 (6 bases). Germline V gene lookup returns CDR1 DFQATT and CDR2 SNEGSKA (reference sequence). CDR3 length: 14 amino acids. Trimming cost V 6 bases and J 0 bases, with 14 bases left between them. The CDR3 loop reads CSADGQSNQETQYF. The CDR3 bases are TGCAGTGCGGACGGACAGTCAAACCAAGAGACCCAGTACTTC.

This clonotype was picked up a small number of times. The chain uses TRBV20-1 and TRBJ1-4, with D possibly being TRBD1 (6 bases). Germline V gene sequence: CDR1 DFQATT, CDR2 SNEGSKA (reference sequence). V lost 6 bases and J lost 5, with 16 bases in between. The CDR3 length is 14 residues. The DNA for the CDR3 is TGCAGTGCGACCCCGGGACATTGGAATGAAAAACTGTTTTTT. It specifies CSATPGHWNEKLFF.